This T cell receptor beta chain was obtained from a study of T cell repertoires in cytomegalovirus infection. Regarding this clonotype: Its antigen is currently unknown.

General observations from the study: The study found HLA-C-restricted CMV-specific TCR beta clonotypes dominating the ex vivo response.

MiXCR was run by TCRdb on the reads, yielding one entry per CDR3 protein. Of some 440,000 distinct CDR3 sequences in the sample, approximately 31% were seen once. The clonotype originates from a human donor in good health (CMV status not recorded). Some clones in this sample may be carry-over from other donors' samples. Sequencing was performed on PBMCs.

The CDR3 loop is CASMKGETQYF. DNA for the CDR3: TGTGCCAGTATGAAGGGCGAGACCCAGTACTTC. The chain combines TRBV19 with TRBJ2-5, with D hard to call. Trimming took 7 bases from V and 5 from J, leaving 8 bases between them. From germline, CDR1 is LNHDA and CDR2 SQIVND (reference sequence). The CDR3 covers 11 residues.